This T cell receptor (beta chain) was recorded in a study of regulatory T cells in long-lasting Graves disease. Findings and limits, study-wide: The sample size was small, and this may have reduced accuracy. When disease was persistent, TRBV28, TRBJ1-2 and TRBJ2-5 were the favored segments. Blood alone, not thyroid tissue, was studied.

In the case of this clonotype: No antigen is known for it.

The V gene's germline CDR1 is SGHVS and CDR2 FQNEAQ. CDR3 size: 14 residues. V shed 5 bases, J shed 5 bases, and the junction held 8 bases outside the gene matches. Noted time point: newly diagnosed GD, antithyroid drugs for less than 3 months. From PBMCs, RNA was extracted and then used to make the TCR library. EDTA tubes received around 9 milliliters of drawn peripheral blood. CDR3-region Arm-PCR and iRepertoire HTBI primers produced the TCR beta libraries. TCRdb independently ran MiXCR on the multiplex PCR reads; one entry per CDR3 protein. The table shows approximately 300,000 distinct CDR3 sequences, with more than 15% occurring only once.

The source material was peripheral blood mononuclear cells (PBMCs), sampled at new diagnosis, from a patient treated with antithyroid drugs. This sequence originates from a female donor with Graves disease. The chain combines TRBV7-8 with TRBJ1-1; 7 bases are a match to TRBD1. The CDR3 protein is CASSGMTGNTEAFF. In DNA, the CDR3 is TGTGCCAGCAGCGGGATGACAGGGAATACTGAAGCTTTCTTT.